The 10 T cell receptor beta chains reported below all come from one sample, sequenced in a study of T cells expressing NK-cell markers. With the 5' RACE reads reprocessed, TCRdb shows one record per CDR3 protein and no DNA. This table lists some 390,000 distinct CDR3 sequences. The sample was blood T cells: a sorted CD56 or NKG2C T cell subset, CD4+ or CD8+ T cells, or bulk PBMC T cells (not recorded which). Receptor source: a woman aged 45-65 years in good health.

The chain employs TRBV3-1 and TRBJ2-1; TCRdb picks TRBD2, but there is no DNA to check that call. The V gene's germline CDR1 is LGHDT and CDR2 YNNKEL (reference sequence). The CDR3 consists of 13 residues. Here the CDR3 reads CASRRGLAGEGFF.

The rearrangement joins TRBV4-2 to TRBJ2-7. This CDR3 is 13 amino acids long. CDR1 LGHNA and CDR2 YNFKEQ come from the germline V gene. CDR3 protein: CASSQDESYEQYF.

The gene calls are TRBV7-6 and TRBJ2-2. CDR1 is SGHVS and CDR2 is FNYEAQ in the germline V gene. This CDR3 is built from 13 residues. The CDR3 loop reads CASSVETLGELFF. The full variable domain, in which reference TRBV7-6 and TRBJ2-2 provide the parts outside the CDR3, is GAGVSQSPRYKVTKRGQDVALRCDPISGHVSLYWYRQALGQGPEFLTYFNYEAQQDKSGLPNDRFSAERPEGSISTLTIQRTEQRDSAMYRCASSVETLGELFFGEGSRLTVL.

The V gene is TRBV5-1, the J gene TRBJ2-1. The CDR3 extends over 14 amino acids. CDR1 is SGHRS, CDR2 YFSETQ, per germline. The CDR3 sequence: CASSTDSTYNEQFF.

The chain uses TRBV5-1 and TRBJ2-5; TCRdb's assignment of TRBD1 cannot be checked, as there is no DNA. This CDR3 spans 17 amino acids. Germline CDR1 is SGHRS and CDR2 is YFSETQ. The CDR3 here is CASSQGQGVRSQETQYF.

J is TRBJ1-6 and V is TRBV12-3 or TRBV12-4. There are 16 residues in the CDR3. This CDR3 reads CASSLAAGPQGSPLHF.

The rearrangement joins TRBV5-1 to TRBJ2-1; TCRdb's D call, TRBD1, is unchecked because there is no DNA. CDR1 is SGHRS and CDR2 is YFSETQ in the germline V gene. The CDR3 runs 15 residues. The CDR3 loop is CASQTGGSSYNEQFF.

The chain uses TRBV20-1 and TRBJ2-3; TCRdb gives TRBD2 as the D gene, but with no DNA this cannot be confirmed. The CDR3 runs 17 residues. Germline V CDR1 and CDR2: DFQATT, SNEGSKA (reference sequence). CDR3 region: CSLLDDFGGRAVDTQYF.

This chain uses TRBV24-1 with TRBJ2-1; TCRdb indicates TRBD2, and absent DNA this call remains unverified. Germline V gene data show CDR1 as KGHDR and CDR2 as SFDVKD. CDR3 length: 14 residues. The CDR3 protein is CATSETSGRNEQFF.

The rearrangement joins TRBV11-2 to TRBJ2-1. The CDR3 has 14 amino acids. CDR1 and CDR2 (germline): SGHAT, FQNNGV. CDR3: CASSLDQDHNEQFF.